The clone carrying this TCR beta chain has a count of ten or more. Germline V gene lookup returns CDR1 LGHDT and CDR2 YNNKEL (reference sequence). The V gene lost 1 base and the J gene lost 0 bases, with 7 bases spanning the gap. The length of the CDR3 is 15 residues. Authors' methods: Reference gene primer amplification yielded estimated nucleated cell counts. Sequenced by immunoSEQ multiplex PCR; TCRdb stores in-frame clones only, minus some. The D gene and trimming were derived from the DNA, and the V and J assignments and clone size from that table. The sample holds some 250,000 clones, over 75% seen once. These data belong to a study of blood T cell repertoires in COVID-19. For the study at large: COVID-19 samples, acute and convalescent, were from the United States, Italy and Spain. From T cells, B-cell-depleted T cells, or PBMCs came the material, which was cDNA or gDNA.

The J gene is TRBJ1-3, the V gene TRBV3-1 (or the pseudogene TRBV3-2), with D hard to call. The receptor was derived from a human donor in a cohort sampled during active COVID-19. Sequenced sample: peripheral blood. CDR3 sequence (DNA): TGTGCCAGCAGCCAAGTAGTCCGCTCTGGAAACACCATATATTTT. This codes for CASSQVVRSGNTIYF.